The clone carrying this T cell receptor (beta chain) was detected ten times or more. The study left out patients who had uncontrolled infection, other autoimmune disease, pregnancy or lactation. This CDR3 is built from 11 residues. Germline V gene lookup returns CDR1 DFQATT and CDR2 SNEGSKA (reference sequence). With 5 bases removed from V and 8 bases from J, the gap between germline ends came to 12 bases. The data derive from a study of T cells in Graves' hyperthyroidism and ophthalmopathy. RNA transcripts were the template for amplifying TCR beta CDR3 regions. Primed by the HTBI set, a first-round RT-PCR was run on the TCR CDR3. TCRdb reprocessed the multiplex PCR reads via MiXCR and lists one record per CDR3 protein. The sample has over 500,000 distinct CDR3 sequences; 15% to 20% are singletons.

V is TRBV20-1 and J is TRBJ1-1; TRBD1 might be the D (5 bases). The sequencing input was blood. This sequence was found in a young woman with Graves' ophthalmopathy. DNA for the CDR3: TGCAGTGCTGGGGACCTCTGGGAAGCTTTCTTT. Its protein product is CSAGDLWEAFF.